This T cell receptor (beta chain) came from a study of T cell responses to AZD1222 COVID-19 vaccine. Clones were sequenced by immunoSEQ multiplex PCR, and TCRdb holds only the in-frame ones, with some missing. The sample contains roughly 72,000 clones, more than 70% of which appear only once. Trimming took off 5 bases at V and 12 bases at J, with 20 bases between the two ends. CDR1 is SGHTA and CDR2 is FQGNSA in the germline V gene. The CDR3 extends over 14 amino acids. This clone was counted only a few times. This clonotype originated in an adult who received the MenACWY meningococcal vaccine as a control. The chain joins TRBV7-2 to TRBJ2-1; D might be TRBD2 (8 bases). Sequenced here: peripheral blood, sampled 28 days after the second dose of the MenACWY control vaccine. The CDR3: CASSLGTRGRGQFF. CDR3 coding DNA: TGTGCCAGCAGCCTAGGGACTAGGGGGCGGGGGCAGTTCTTC.